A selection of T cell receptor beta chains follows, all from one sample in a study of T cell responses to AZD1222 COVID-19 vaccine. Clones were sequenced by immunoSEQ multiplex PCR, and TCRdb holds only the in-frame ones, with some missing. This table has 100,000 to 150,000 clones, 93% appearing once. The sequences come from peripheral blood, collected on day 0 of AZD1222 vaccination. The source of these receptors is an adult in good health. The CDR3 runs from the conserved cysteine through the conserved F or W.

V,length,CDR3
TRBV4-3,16,CASSQSYSGDTDTQYF
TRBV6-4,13,CASSAAANQPQHF
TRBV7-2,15,CASSIRTGTSYEQYF
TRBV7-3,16,CASSLNARGSYNEQFF
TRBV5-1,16,CASSLEGALNNSPLHF
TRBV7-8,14,CASSARTGRAEAFF
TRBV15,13,CATERESNTEAFF
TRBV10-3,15,CAISDQGVSNYGYTF
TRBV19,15,CASRRGTRSNQPQHF
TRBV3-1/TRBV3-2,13,CASSPGNSYEQYF
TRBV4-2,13,CASSPLGGETQYF
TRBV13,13,CASNLAGDYEQYF
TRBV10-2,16,CASSEFSFREYYGYTF
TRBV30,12,CAWRPGADGYTF
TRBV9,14,CASSVVGNTGELFF
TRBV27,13,CASSFNSPYEQYF
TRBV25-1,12,CASRTGYYGYTF
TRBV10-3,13,CAIATSDSGELFF
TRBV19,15,CASSILGGSNQPQHF
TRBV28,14,CASSHGRSTDTQYF
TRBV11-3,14,CASSLDGQTYEQYF
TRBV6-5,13,CASSGAGREKLFF
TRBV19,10,CASSSGEQFF
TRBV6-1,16,CASSESEWDRHQPQHF
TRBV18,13,CASSPGPRDTIYF
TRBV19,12,CASTPGTSEAFF
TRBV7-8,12,CASGPAVYEQYF
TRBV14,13,CASSHKQGFGYTF
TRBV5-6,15,CASTTIAAGDQPQHF
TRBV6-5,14,CASRTTGDNSPLHF
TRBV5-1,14,CASSLSGGYNEQFF
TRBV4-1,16,CASSHGEGQAGYEQYF
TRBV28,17,CASTSTGARHPGSPLHF
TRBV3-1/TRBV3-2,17,CASSQVGGGGRTDTQYF
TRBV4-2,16,CASSQDFRQVGQPQHF
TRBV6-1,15,CASSEPGQLTDTQYF
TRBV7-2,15,CASSFDRDRMYEQYF